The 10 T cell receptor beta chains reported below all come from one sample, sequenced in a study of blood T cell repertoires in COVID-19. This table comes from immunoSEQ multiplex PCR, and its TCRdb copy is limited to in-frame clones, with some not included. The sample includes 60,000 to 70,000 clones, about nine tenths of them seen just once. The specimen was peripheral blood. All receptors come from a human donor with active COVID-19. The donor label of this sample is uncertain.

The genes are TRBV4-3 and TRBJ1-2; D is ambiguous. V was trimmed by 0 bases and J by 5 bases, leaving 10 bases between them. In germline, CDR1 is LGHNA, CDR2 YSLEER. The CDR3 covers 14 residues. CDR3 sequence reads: CASSQEVEGYGYTF. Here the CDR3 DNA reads TGCGCCAGCAGCCAAGAGGTTGAGGGTTATGGCTACACCTTC.

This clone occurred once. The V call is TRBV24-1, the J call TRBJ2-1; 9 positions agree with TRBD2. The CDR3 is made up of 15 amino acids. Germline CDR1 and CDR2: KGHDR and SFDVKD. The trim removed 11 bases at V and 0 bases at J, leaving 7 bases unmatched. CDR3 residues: CAIQSGRSSYNEQFF. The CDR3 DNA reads TGTGCCATACAAAGCGGGAGGAGCTCCTACAATGAGCAGTTCTTC.

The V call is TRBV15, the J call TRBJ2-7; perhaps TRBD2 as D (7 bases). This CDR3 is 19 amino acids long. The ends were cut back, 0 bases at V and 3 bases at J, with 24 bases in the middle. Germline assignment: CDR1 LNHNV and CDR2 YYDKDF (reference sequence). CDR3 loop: CATSRDSPNSGGLIYEQYF. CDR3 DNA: TGTGCCACCAGCAGAGATTCGCCGAACTCGGGGGGCCTAATCTACGAGCAGTACTTC. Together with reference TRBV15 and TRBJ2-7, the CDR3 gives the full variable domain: DAMVIQNPRYQVTQFGKPVTLSCSQTLNHNVMYWYQQKSSQAPKLLFHYYDKDFNNEADTPDNFQSRRPNTSFCFLDIRSPGLGDTAMYLCATSRDSPNSGGLIYEQYFGPGTRLTVT.

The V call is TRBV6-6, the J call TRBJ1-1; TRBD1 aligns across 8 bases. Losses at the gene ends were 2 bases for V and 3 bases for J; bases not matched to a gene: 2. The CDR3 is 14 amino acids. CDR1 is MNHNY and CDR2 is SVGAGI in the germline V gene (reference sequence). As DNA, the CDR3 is TGTGCCAGCAGTTACGAACAGGGGGACACTGAAGCTTTCTTT. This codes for CASSYEQGDTEAFF.

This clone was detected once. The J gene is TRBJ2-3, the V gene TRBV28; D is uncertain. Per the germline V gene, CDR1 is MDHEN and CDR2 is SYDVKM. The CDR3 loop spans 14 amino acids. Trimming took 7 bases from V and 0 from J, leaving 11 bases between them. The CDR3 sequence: CASTRLGSTDTQYF. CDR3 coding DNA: TGTGCCAGCACCAGGCTTGGTAGCACAGATACGCAGTATTTT. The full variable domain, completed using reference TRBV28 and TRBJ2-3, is DVKVTQSSRYLVKRTGEKVFLECVQDMDHENMFWYRQDPGLGLRLIYFSYDVKMKEKGDIPEGYSVSREKKERFSLILESASTNQTSMYLCASTRLGSTDTQYFGPGTRLTVL.

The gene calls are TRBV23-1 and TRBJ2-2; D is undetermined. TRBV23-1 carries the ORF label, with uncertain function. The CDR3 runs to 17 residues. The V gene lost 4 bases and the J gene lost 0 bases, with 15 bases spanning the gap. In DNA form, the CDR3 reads TGCGCCAGCAGTCTTGAGACACCGAGCTCGAACACCGGGGAGCTGTTTTTT. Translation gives CASSLETPSSNTGELFF.

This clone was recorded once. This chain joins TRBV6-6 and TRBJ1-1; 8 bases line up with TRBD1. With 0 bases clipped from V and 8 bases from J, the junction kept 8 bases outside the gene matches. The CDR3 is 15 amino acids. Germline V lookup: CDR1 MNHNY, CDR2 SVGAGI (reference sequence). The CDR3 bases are TGTGCCAGCAGTTACTCGTCGACAGGGGTTACCGAAGCTTTCTTT. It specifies CASSYSSTGVTEAFF.

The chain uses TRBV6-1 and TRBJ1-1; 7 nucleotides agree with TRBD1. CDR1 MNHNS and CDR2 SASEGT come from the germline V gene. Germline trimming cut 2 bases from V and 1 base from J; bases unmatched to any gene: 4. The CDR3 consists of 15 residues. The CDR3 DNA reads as TGTGCCAGCAGTGAAACGTCAGGGGGGAACACTGAAGCTTTCTTT. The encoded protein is CASSETSGGNTEAFF.

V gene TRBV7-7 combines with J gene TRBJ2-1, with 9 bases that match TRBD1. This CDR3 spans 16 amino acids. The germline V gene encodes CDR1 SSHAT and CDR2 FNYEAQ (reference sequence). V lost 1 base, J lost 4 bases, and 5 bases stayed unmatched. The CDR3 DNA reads TGTGCCAGCAGCTTAGACCCGGGACAGGGATACAATGAGCAGTTCTTC. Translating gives CASSLDPGQGYNEQFF.

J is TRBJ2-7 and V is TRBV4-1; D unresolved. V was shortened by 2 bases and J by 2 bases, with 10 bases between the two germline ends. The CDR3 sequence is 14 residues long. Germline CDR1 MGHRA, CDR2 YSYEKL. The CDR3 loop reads CASSQSTGTYEQYF. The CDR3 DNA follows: TGCGCCAGCAGCCAATCGACGGGTACCTACGAGCAGTACTTC.